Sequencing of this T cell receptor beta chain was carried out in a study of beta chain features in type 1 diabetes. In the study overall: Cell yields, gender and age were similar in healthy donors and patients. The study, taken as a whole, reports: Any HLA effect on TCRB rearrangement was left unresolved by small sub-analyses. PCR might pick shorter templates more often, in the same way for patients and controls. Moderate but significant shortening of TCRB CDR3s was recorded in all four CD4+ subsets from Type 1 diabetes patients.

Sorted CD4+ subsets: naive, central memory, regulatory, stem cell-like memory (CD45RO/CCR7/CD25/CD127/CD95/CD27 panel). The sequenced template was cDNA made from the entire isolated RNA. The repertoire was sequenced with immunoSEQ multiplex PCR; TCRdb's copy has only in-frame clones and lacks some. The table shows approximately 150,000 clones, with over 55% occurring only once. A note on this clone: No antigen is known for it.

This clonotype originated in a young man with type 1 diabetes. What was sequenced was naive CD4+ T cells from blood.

The CDR3 here is CASSLGQPATEAFF. CDR3 nucleotides: TGTGCCAGCAGCTTAGGACAGCCCGCCACTGAAGCTTTCTTT. The chain carries TRBV11-2 and TRBJ1-1; the D gene is possibly TRBD1 (5 bases). CDR3 length: 14 residues. V shed 1 base and J shed 4 bases, with 10 bases lying between them. Germline lookup yields CDR1 SGHAT and CDR2 FQNNGV.